The next 25 T cell receptor beta chains were all read from a single sample in a study of T cells in Graves' hyperthyroidism and ophthalmopathy. What was amplified from RNA transcripts were TCR beta CDR3 regions. When the TCR CDR3 underwent first-round RT-PCR, the HTBI primer set was used. MiXCR, applied by TCRdb to the multiplex PCR reads, yields one record per CDR3 protein. Of a few hundred thousand distinct CDR3 sequences in the sample, about 16% were seen once. Sequenced sample: blood. The source is a woman aged 25 to 45 with Graves' ophthalmopathy.

In its sample, this clonotype was seen many times. The chain uses TRBV28 and TRBJ2-7; weak D call: TRBD2 (6 bases). This CDR3 has 14 residues. The germline CDR1 and CDR2 sequences are MDHEN and SYDVKM. V lost 6 bases and J 3 bases, leaving 15 bases between the germline ends. CDR3 region: CASSPPGGVYEQYF. The CDR3 DNA reads TGTGCCAGCAGCCCCCCCGGAGGGGTCTACGAGCAGTACTTC.

This rearrangement joins TRBV9 to TRBJ2-2; D unresolved. Germline CDR1 SGDLS, CDR2 YYNGEE. The CDR3 totals 16 residues. The ends were cut back, 0 bases at V and 4 bases at J, with 13 bases in the middle. The chain's CDR3 is CASSVASARFTGELFF. CDR3 nucleotides: TGTGCCAGCAGCGTAGCTTCGGCTAGATTCACCGGGGAGCTGTTTTTT.

In its sample, this clonotype was seen many times. The chain has TRBV5-1 and TRBJ2-7; 9 bases agree with TRBD1. This CDR3 spans 14 amino acids. The V gene end was trimmed by 5 bases and the J gene end by 5 bases; junction bases not matched to a gene: 8. Per germline, CDR1 SGHRS and CDR2 YFSETQ. CDR3 sequence: CASSRGQGANEQYF. The CDR3 coding sequence is TGCGCCAGCAGTCGGGGACAGGGAGCTAACGAGCAGTACTTC.

The chain couples TRBV7-8 to TRBJ2-4, with TRBD1 matching over 7 bases. Germline CDR1 is SGHVS and CDR2 is FQNEAQ. Unmatched junction bases numbered 7, after V lost 5 bases and J lost 0 bases. CDR3 length equals 16 residues. The CDR3 protein is CASSPGTVKAKNIQYF. CDR3 nucleotides: TGTGCCAGCAGCCCTGGGACAGTAAAAGCCAAAAACATTCAGTACTTC.

This clonotype was seen a handful of times. This chain uses TRBV7-2 with TRBJ2-7; no clear D. Germline lookup yields CDR1 SGHTA and CDR2 FQGNSA. This CDR3 spans 15 amino acids. Trimming left V 4 bases short and J 3 bases short, with 16 bases between. The CDR3 reads CASSSIVGPDYEQYF. Written as DNA, the CDR3 is TGTGCCAGCAGCTCGATAGTGGGTCCCGACTACGAGCAGTACTTC.

Concerning this clonotype itself: A read error is possible here, since a much larger clone lies one base away. CDR3 amino acids: CASSLSDRHYEQYF. The DNA of the CDR3 is TGTGCCAGCAGTTTATCTGACCGCCACTACGAGCAGTACTTC. The chain links TRBV28 to TRBJ2-7; no definite D call. V lost 1 base, J lost 3 bases, and 10 bases lay in between. CDR1 and CDR2 from the germline V gene are MDHEN and SYDVKM. This CDR3 has 14 amino acids.

Points on this clonotype: This sequence may be a read error, since a much larger clone differs from it by one base. The rearrangement uses TRBV6-1 and TRBJ2-1; D might be TRBD1 (5 bases). CDR1 and CDR2 from the germline V gene are MNHNS and SASEGT. The CDR3 is 11 amino acids. Trimming shortened V by 5 bases and J by 10 bases, and 9 bases separated the two germline ends. CDR3 protein: CASSTTVEQFF. The CDR3 DNA sequence: TGTGCCAGCAGTACGACAGTCGAGCAGTTCTTC.

This clonotype was counted ten times or more. The chain has TRBV15 and TRBJ1-1; D gene unclear. Trimming removed 0 bases from V and 11 bases from J, with 16 bases in between. Germline-derived CDR1 and CDR2 are LNHNV and YYDKDF (reference sequence). The CDR3 extends over 14 amino acids. DNA of the CDR3: TGTGCCACCAGCAGAGATCAACTAGGACGCGGGGCTTTCTTT. Protein: CATSRDQLGRGAFF. Filled out from reference TRBV15 and TRBJ1-1, the complete variable domain reads DAMVIQNPRYQVTQFGKPVTLSCSQTLNHNVMYWYQQKSSQAPKLLFHYYDKDFNNEADTPDNFQSRRPNTSFCFLDIRSPGLGDTAMYLCATSRDQLGRGAFFGQGTRLTVV.

The chain employs TRBV6-5 and TRBJ1-3; D not certain. Trimming shortened V by 0 bases and J by 4 bases, and 4 bases separated the two germline ends. The germline CDR1 and CDR2 sequences are MNHEY and SVGAGI. The CDR3 runs 13 residues. The CDR3 coding sequence is TGTGCCAGCAGTTACTCGGGGGGAAACACCATATATTTT. This translates into CASSYSGGNTIYF.

The V call is TRBV4-3, the J call TRBJ1-6; 8 nucleotides match TRBD1. This CDR3 region has 15 residues. Per the germline V gene, CDR1 is LGHNA and CDR2 is YSLEER. Trimming at V came to 4 bases and at J to 16 bases, leaving 15 bases not matched to a gene. The CDR3 region has the DNA TGCGCCAGCAGCCTTGCCGCCGGACAGGGACACGCACTCCACTTT. Its protein product is CASSLAAGQGHALHF.

This clonotype was counted many times. The chain combines TRBV20-1 with TRBJ2-5, with a possible D match to TRBD2 (5 bases). V lost 6 bases and J 0 bases, leaving 14 bases between the germline ends. Germline lookup yields CDR1 DFQATT and CDR2 SNEGSKA (reference sequence). The CDR3 sequence is 14 residues long. CDR3 DNA: TGCAGTGCGGGCCAGAGGGAACACCAAGAGACCCAGTACTTC. Encoded protein: CSAGQREHQETQYF.

The chain has TRBV19 and TRBJ2-3, with D perhaps matching TRBD1 or TRBD2 (7 bases each). The germline V gene encodes CDR1 LNHDA and CDR2 SQIVND (reference sequence). Trimming removed 7 bases from V and 3 bases from J, with 20 bases in between. This CDR3 has 16 amino acids. CDR3 loop: CASTRGGDSITDTQYF. The CDR3 coding sequence is TGTGCCAGTACCAGAGGGGGGGACAGTATAACAGATACGCAGTATTTT.

The rearrangement uses TRBV7-2 and TRBJ2-7; D is unclear. V lost 1 base, J lost 2 bases, and 9 bases lay in between. The CDR3 is 14 residues long. Germline CDR1 SGHTA, CDR2 FQGNSA. The CDR3 loop is CASSLDAHTYEQYF. Written as DNA, the CDR3 is TGTGCCAGCAGCTTAGACGCCCATACCTACGAGCAGTACTTC.

This clonotype came up many times. V gene TRBV7-2 combines with J gene TRBJ1-5; 7 bases align to TRBD1. The CDR3 spans 18 residues. The germline V gene encodes CDR1 SGHTA and CDR2 FQGNSA. J gave up 0 bases and V 1 base, and 9 bases lay outside the gene matches. The CDR3 region has the DNA TGTGCCAGCAGCTTAGGAGGGTGGGCAGGGGGTAGCAATCAGCCCCAGCATTTT. Protein product: CASSLGGWAGGSNQPQHF. Full variable domain (missing parts from reference TRBV7-2 and TRBJ1-5): GAGVSQSPSNKVTEKGKDVELRCDPISGHTALYWYRQSLGQGLEFLIYFQGNSAPDKSGLPSDRFSAERTGGSVSTLTIQRTQQEDSAVYLCASSLGGWAGGSNQPQHFGDGTRLSIL.

This clonotype was detected ten times or more. As DNA, the CDR3 is TGTGCCAGCAGCAAACCCCCGGGACAGGGGGATCTCACCTTC. Translating gives CASSKPPGQGDLTF. The chain joins TRBV27 to TRBJ1-2, with 11 bases lining up with TRBD1. Germline trimming cut 6 bases from V and 13 bases from J; bases unmatched to any gene: 13. The CDR3 consists of 14 residues. CDR1 and CDR2 (germline): MNHEY, SMNVEV (reference sequence).

This clonotype was counted many times. The chain combines TRBV5-1 with TRBJ1-2; TRBD1 agrees at 7 bases. Germline V CDR1 and CDR2: SGHRS, YFSETQ. The CDR3 loop spans 14 amino acids. V shed 7 bases, J shed 7 bases, and the junction held 13 bases outside the gene matches. The CDR3 spells CASRYSQGMPGYTF. CDR3 DNA sequence: TGCGCCAGCCGCTATTCACAGGGGATGCCTGGCTACACCTTC.

This clonotype was recorded many times. V usage is TRBV14 and J usage is TRBJ2-1; D possibly corresponds to TRBD2 (5 bases). V was pared by 1 base and J by 10 bases, with 14 bases between. Germline CDR1 and CDR2: SGHDN and FVKESK. The CDR3 contains 14 residues. This CDR3 is CASSQVYGMGEQFF. CDR3 DNA sequence: TGTGCCAGCAGCCAAGTATACGGGATGGGAGAGCAGTTCTTC.

This clonotype was found a few times. The rearrangement uses TRBV4-1 and TRBJ2-5, with no clear D. V was pared by 1 base and J by 3 bases, with 18 bases between. This CDR3 region has 17 residues. Germline assignment: CDR1 MGHRA and CDR2 YSYEKL. CDR3 DNA sequence: TGCGCCAGCAGCCAAGTTAATATGGGGTTCCGAGAAGAGACCCAGTACTTC. Residues: CASSQVNMGFREETQYF.

This clonotype appeared many times. The chain employs TRBV28 and TRBJ2-1, with 12 bases that match TRBD2. After removal of 9 bases from V and 6 bases from J, the junction contained 18 bases not matched to a gene. CDR1 is MDHEN and CDR2 is SYDVKM in the germline V gene. The CDR3 length is 18 residues. The CDR3 loop is CARRPPSGRAQRLNEQFF. In DNA form, the CDR3 reads TGTGCCAGGAGACCCCCTAGCGGGAGGGCCCAAAGGCTCAATGAGCAGTTCTTC.

The rearrangement links TRBV4-1 to TRBJ2-1; no clear D gene. The CDR3 consists of 16 residues. Germline values: CDR1 MGHRA, CDR2 YSYEKL. Trimming took 1 base from V and 0 from J, leaving 10 bases between them. Written as DNA, the CDR3 is TGCGCCAGCAGCCAAGTTGGCAAGAGCTCCTACAATGAGCAGTTCTTC. Its protein product is CASSQVGKSSYNEQFF.

There are many counts of this clonotype. The genes are TRBV11-2 and TRBJ2-5, with 8 nucleotides matching TRBD1. Germline trimming cut 3 bases from V and 5 bases from J; bases unmatched to any gene: 5. The CDR3 length is 14 residues. CDR1 and CDR2 from the germline V gene are SGHAT and FQNNGV. The CDR3 spells CASSLGTGRETQYF. The CDR3 nucleotides are TGTGCCAGCAGCTTGGGGACAGGCCGCGAGACCCAGTACTTC.

J is TRBJ2-3 and V is TRBV5-4; TRBD2 matches 8 bases. Trimming cost V 4 bases and J 5 bases; bases outside gene matches: 12. Germline CDR1 SGHNT, CDR2 YYREEE (reference sequence). The CDR3 loop spans 16 amino acids. The CDR3 sequence: CASSPLGAGVGDTQYF. The CDR3 bases are TGTGCCAGCAGCCCCCTAGGAGCGGGAGTGGGAGATACGCAGTATTTT.

This clonotype was picked up a small number of times. The chain combines TRBV6-2 or TRBV6-3 with TRBJ2-2; unclear D gene. Germline-derived CDR1 and CDR2 are MNHEY and SVGEGT. The CDR3 loop spans 14 amino acids. Trimming stripped 0 bases from V and 5 bases from J, with 7 bases between. The CDR3 loop reads CASSYSYETGELFF. CDR3 DNA sequence: TGTGCCAGCAGTTACTCGTACGAAACCGGGGAGCTGTTTTTT.

This clonotype was counted only a few times. V gene TRBV2 combines with J gene TRBJ2-7; D perhaps matches TRBD2 (6 bases). CDR1 SNHLY and CDR2 FYNNEI come from the germline V gene. V was pared by 4 bases and J by 1 base, with 14 bases between. There are 15 residues in the CDR3. CDR3 loop: CASSGGGTASYEQYF. CDR3 sequence (DNA): TGTGCCAGCAGTGGGGGCGGGACGGCGTCCTACGAGCAGTACTTC. Filled out from reference TRBV2 and TRBJ2-7, the complete variable domain reads EPEVTQTPSHQVTQMGQEVILRCVPISNHLYFYWYRQILGQKVEFLVSFYNNEISEKSEIFDDQFSVERPDGSNFTLKIRSTKLEDSAMYFCASSGGGTASYEQYFGPGTRLTVT.

This clonotype was recorded only once. The V and J genes are TRBV9 and TRBJ2-3; 8 bases agree with TRBD1. The V segment lost 3 bases and the J segment 4 bases; nucleotides outside the gene matches: 7. The CDR3 extends over 15 amino acids. The V gene's germline CDR1 is SGDLS and CDR2 YYNGEE. CDR3 in amino acids: CASSGSTGVPDTQYF. The CDR3 DNA reads as TGTGCCAGCAGCGGATCGACAGGGGTGCCAGATACGCAGTATTTT. The whole variable domain, filled in from reference TRBV9 and TRBJ2-3, reads DSGVTQTPKHLITATGQRVTLRCSPRSGDLSVYWYQQSLDQGLQFLIQYYNGEERAKGNILERFSAQQFPDLHSELNLSSLELGDSALYFCASSGSTGVPDTQYFGPGTRLTVL.